A single sample is the source of the 23 T cell receptor beta chains below, sequenced in a study of blood T cell repertoires in COVID-19. Sequenced by immunoSEQ multiplex PCR; TCRdb stores in-frame clones only, minus some. The data show 200,000 to 300,000 clones, roughly four fifths seen once. Sequencing was done on a sample of peripheral blood. These TCRs come from a woman older than 75 with acute or convalescent COVID-19.

The genes are TRBV9 and TRBJ1-1; TRBD1 matches at 8 bases. V was pared by 1 base and J by 2 bases, with 4 bases of the junction left unmatched. The CDR3 loop spans 15 amino acids. From germline, CDR1 is SGDLS and CDR2 YYNGEE. CDR3 sequence: CASSVTGQENTEAFF. Written as DNA, the CDR3 is TGTGCCAGCAGCGTAACGGGACAGGAAAACACTGAAGCTTTCTTT. Complete variable domain (other parts from reference TRBV9 and TRBJ1-1): DSGVTQTPKHLITATGQRVTLRCSPRSGDLSVYWYQQSLDQGLQFLIQYYNGEERAKGNILERFSAQQFPDLHSELNLSSLELGDSALYFCASSVTGQENTEAFFGQGTRLTVV.

The gene calls are TRBV11-3 and TRBJ2-7, with a weak D call TRBD2 (5 bases). Between the trimmed V and J ends, which lost 1 base and 0 bases, there was a span of 13 bases. CDR1 is SGHNT and CDR2 is YENEEA in the germline V gene. This CDR3 region has 16 residues. CDR3 bases: TGTGCCAGCAGCTTAGGACCCCCGGGGAACTCCTACGAGCAGTACTTC. Residues: CASSLGPPGNSYEQYF.

This clone is a singleton in its sample. J is TRBJ2-2 and V is TRBV28; unclear D gene. CDR1 MDHEN and CDR2 SYDVKM come from the germline V gene. This CDR3 has 14 amino acids. V was clipped by 1 base and J by 5 bases, with 8 bases between them. CDR3 sequence reads: CASSLSPLTGELFF. The CDR3 DNA sequence: TGTGCCAGCAGTTTATCGCCCCTAACCGGGGAGCTGTTTTTT.

The chain has TRBV5-1 and TRBJ1-6; the D gene is possibly TRBD1 (6 bases). This CDR3 spans 15 amino acids. V gave up 4 bases and J gave up 3 bases, with 11 bases separating them. Germline assignment: CDR1 SGHRS and CDR2 YFSETQ. Written as DNA, the CDR3 is TGCGCCAGCAGCGTAACGACAGGCTATAATTCACCCCTCCACTTT. Translated, it gives CASSVTTGYNSPLHF. Variable domain in full (rest from reference TRBV5-1 and TRBJ1-6): KAGVTQTPRYLIKTRGQQVTLSCSPISGHRSVSWYQQTPGQGLQFLFEYFSETQRNKGNFPGRFSGRQFSNSRSEMNVSTLELGDSALYLCASSVTTGYNSPLHFGNGTRLTVT.

The rearrangement uses TRBV7-3 and TRBJ2-1; TRBD2 aligns across 8 bases. In germline, CDR1 is SGHTA, CDR2 FQGTGA. This CDR3 comprises 15 residues. The ends lost 4 bases at V and 4 bases at J; junction bases unmatched: 6. The CDR3 sequence: CASSSIAGPYNEQFF. CDR3 nucleotides: TGTGCCAGCAGCTCGATAGCGGGGCCGTACAATGAGCAGTTCTTC.

J is TRBJ2-5 and V is TRBV6-1; D may be TRBD2 (6 bases). The CDR3 runs 16 residues. V was trimmed by 3 bases and J by 7 bases, leaving 21 bases between them. The V gene's germline CDR1 is MNHNS and CDR2 SASEGT. CDR3 loop: CASSDLGGGMVGTQYF. The CDR3 coding sequence is TGTGCCAGCAGTGACCTCGGGGGAGGTATGGTAGGGACCCAGTACTTC.

This sequence joins TRBV3-1 (or the pseudogene TRBV3-2) and TRBJ1-4; unclear D gene. Trimming left V 0 bases short and J 0 bases short, with 14 bases between. Germline CDR1 reads LGHDT; CDR2 reads YNNKEL (reference sequence). The CDR3 covers 18 residues. CDR3 nucleotides: TGTGCCAGCAGCCAAGATCCCGGGTTACGGGCAACTAATGAAAAACTGTTTTTT. It encodes CASSQDPGLRATNEKLFF.

To note about this clone: Other nucleotide sequences from this sample produce the same CDR3. The V and J genes are TRBV5-1 and TRBJ1-1; D remains unclear. This CDR3 is 13 amino acids long. V lost 0 bases, J lost 2 bases, and 5 bases lay in between. In germline, CDR1 is SGHRS, CDR2 YFSETQ. DNA for the CDR3: TGCGCCAGCAGCTTGGTCGTCAACACTGAAGCTTTCTTT. Translating it yields CASSLVVNTEAFF.

The rearrangement uses TRBV29-1 and TRBJ2-2, with 8 nucleotides matching TRBD1. Germline V gives CDR1 SQVTM, CDR2 ANQGSEA. The V segment lost 4 bases and the J segment 6 bases; nucleotides outside the gene matches: 7. This CDR3 is built from 14 residues. CDR3 sequence: CSVGRAGGSGELFF. The CDR3 DNA reads TGCAGCGTTGGGAGGGCAGGGGGCTCCGGGGAGCTGTTTTTT.

The V call is TRBV6-5, the J call TRBJ2-1; TRBD1 aligns across 7 bases. CDR3 length: 12 amino acids. Unmatched junction bases numbered 10, after V lost 5 bases and J lost 15 bases. Germline-derived CDR1 and CDR2 are MNHEY and SVGAGI. CDR3 residues: CASSTDRDRPFF. The CDR3 region has the DNA TGTGCCAGCAGTACCGACAGGGACCGTCCGTTCTTC.

This sequence joins TRBV6-1 and TRBJ2-7; TRBD2 matches 8 bases. The V segment lost 0 bases and the J segment 6 bases; nucleotides outside the gene matches: 7. The CDR3 has 15 amino acids. The germline CDR1 and CDR2 sequences are MNHNS and SASEGT. The CDR3 loop is CASSEARVGTSEQYF. DNA for the CDR3: TGTGCCAGCAGTGAAGCGCGGGTAGGGACTAGCGAGCAGTACTTC.

V is TRBV4-1 and J is TRBJ2-3; D unresolved. The CDR3 extends over 15 amino acids. Germline values: CDR1 MGHRA, CDR2 YSYEKL. V was shortened by 0 bases and J by 0 bases, with 7 bases between the two germline ends. CDR3 sequence: CASSQDGASTDTQYF. CDR3 coding DNA: TGCGCCAGCAGCCAAGACGGAGCTAGCACAGATACGCAGTATTTT.

This clone has more than one count but fewer than ten. This chain uses TRBV6-1 with TRBJ2-2; 9 bases align to TRBD2. The germline CDR1 and CDR2 sequences are MNHNS and SASEGT. This CDR3 spans 18 amino acids. V shed 2 bases, J shed 2 bases, and the junction held 9 bases outside the gene matches. Here the CDR3 reads CASSERSAGTSNTGELFF. The CDR3 DNA is TGTGCCAGCAGTGAACGATCCGCCGGGACTAGCAACACCGGGGAGCTGTTTTTT.

V usage is TRBV2 and J usage is TRBJ1-3; 8 bases map to TRBD1. This CDR3 is 15 amino acids long. Germline V gene data show CDR1 as SNHLY and CDR2 as FYNNEI. V lost 4 bases and J lost 2; bases outside the gene matches: 4. The CDR3 loop is CASSGQGLTGNTIYF. The CDR3 DNA reads TGTGCCAGCAGTGGACAGGGGTTGACTGGAAACACCATATATTTT.

The V and J genes are TRBV19 and TRBJ1-5, with 9 nucleotides matching TRBD1. CDR1 is LNHDA and CDR2 is SQIVND in the germline V gene (reference sequence). The CDR3 extends over 19 amino acids. J was trimmed by 2 bases and V by 3 bases; bases with no gene match: 14. CDR3 sequence: CASSMGAWTGDRGNQPQHF. The CDR3 bases are TGTGCCAGTAGTATGGGAGCTTGGACAGGGGATCGAGGCAATCAGCCCCAGCATTTT.

Only a few counts were recorded for this clone. The chain combines TRBV10-3 with TRBJ2-5, with 10 positions matching TRBD1. CDR3 length: 14 amino acids. Germline trimming cut 10 bases from V and 5 bases from J; bases unmatched to any gene: 10. The germline CDR1 and CDR2 sequences are ENHRY and SYGVKD. The CDR3: CATALGQGWETQYF. The CDR3 DNA reads TGTGCCACCGCACTGGGACAGGGGTGGGAGACCCAGTACTTC.

The chain uses TRBV28 and TRBJ1-5; 8 positions agree with TRBD1. CDR3 length equals 16 residues. Germline V lookup: CDR1 MDHEN, CDR2 SYDVKM. Trimming removed 5 bases from V and 0 bases from J; junction bases left unmatched: 6. The CDR3 DNA sequence: TGTGCCAGCAGTCCCCTTGACAGGGGTAGCAATCAGCCCCAGCATTTT. This encodes CASSPLDRGSNQPQHF.

The CDR3 sequence is CASSPRGSGGGPQETQYF. CDR3 in DNA: TGTGCCAGCAGCCCCCGAGGTAGCGGGGGGGGACCTCAAGAGACCCAGTACTTC. V is TRBV5-4 and J is TRBJ2-5; TRBD2 matches 11 bases. The J segment lost 2 bases and the V segment lost 4 bases, leaving 13 bases of the junction unmatched. CDR1 and CDR2 from the germline V gene are SGHNT and YYREEE (reference sequence). The CDR3 sequence is 18 residues long.

The chain couples TRBV2 to TRBJ1-5; D is undetermined. Germline values: CDR1 SNHLY, CDR2 FYNNEI. The CDR3 has 14 amino acids. The germline V and J ends were trimmed by 4 bases and 3 bases, with 10 bases remaining between them. CDR3 sequence: CASSVAGANQPQHF. The CDR3 DNA follows: TGTGCCAGCAGTGTTGCAGGCGCCAATCAGCCCCAGCATTTT.

The V gene is TRBV9, the J gene TRBJ1-1; D is perhaps TRBD1 (5 bases). Germline values: CDR1 SGDLS, CDR2 YYNGEE. The CDR3 sequence is 13 residues long. V was shortened by 5 bases and J by 1 base, with 9 bases between the two germline ends. Here the CDR3 DNA reads TGTGCCAGCAGGGGGGAGGGGAACACTGAAGCTTTCTTT. Translated, it gives CASRGEGNTEAFF.

This clone was detected once. J is TRBJ2-7 and V is TRBV6-5, with 8 bases fitting TRBD2. Trimming removed 2 bases from V and 2 bases from J; junction bases left unmatched: 5. CDR3 size: 15 residues. Germline CDR1 is MNHEY and CDR2 is SVGAGI. The CDR3 region is CASSYGAGGTYEQYF. DNA for the CDR3: TGTGCCAGCAGTTACGGGGCGGGGGGCACCTACGAGCAGTACTTC.

The sample holds a few counts of this clone. The V gene is TRBV2, the J gene TRBJ2-7; 11 bases match TRBD2. The length of the CDR3 is 13 residues. V lost 10 bases to trimming and J lost 5 bases; unmatched junction nucleotides: 7. The germline gives CDR1 SNHLY, CDR2 FYNNEI. CDR3 residues: CATLAGGDDEQYF. CDR3 sequence (DNA): TGTGCCACCCTAGCGGGGGGCGATGACGAGCAGTACTTC.

The chain recombines TRBV28 with TRBJ2-1, with a possible D match to TRBD2 (6 bases). Germline CDR1 MDHEN, CDR2 SYDVKM. Trimming removed 5 bases from V and 7 bases from J, with 15 bases in between. CDR3 length: 14 amino acids. The CDR3 region is CASSDTRGLNEQFF. As DNA, the CDR3 is TGTGCCAGCAGTGATACGCGGGGTCTGAATGAGCAGTTCTTC.